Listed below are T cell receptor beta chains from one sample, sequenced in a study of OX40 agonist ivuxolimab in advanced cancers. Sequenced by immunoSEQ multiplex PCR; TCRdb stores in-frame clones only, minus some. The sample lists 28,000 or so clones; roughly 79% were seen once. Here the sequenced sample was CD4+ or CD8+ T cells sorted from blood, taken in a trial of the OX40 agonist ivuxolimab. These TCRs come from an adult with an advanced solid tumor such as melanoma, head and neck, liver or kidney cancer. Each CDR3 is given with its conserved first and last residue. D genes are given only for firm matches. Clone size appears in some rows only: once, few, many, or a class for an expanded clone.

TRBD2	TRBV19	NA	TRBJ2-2	CASSMAPGGTGELFF	TGTGCCAGTAGTATGGCCCCGGGGGGCACCGGGGAGCTGTTTTTT
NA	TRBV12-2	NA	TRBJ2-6	CASRLLVSTQSRANVLTF	TGTGCAAGTCGCCTACTGGTCTCCACACAAAGTCGGGCCAACGTCCTGACTTTC
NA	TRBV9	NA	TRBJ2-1	CASSVEGVNEQFF	TGTGCCAGCAGCGTAGAAGGGGTCAATGAGCAGTTCTTC
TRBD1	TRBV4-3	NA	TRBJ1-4	CASSQGQGGEKLFF	TGCGCCAGCAGCCAAGGACAGGGAGGTGAAAAACTGTTTTTT
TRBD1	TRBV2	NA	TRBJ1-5	CASRRSGQYNQPQHF	TGTGCCAGCAGGCGATCGGGACAGTACAATCAGCCCCAGCATTTT
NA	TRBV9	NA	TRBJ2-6	CASSVDRVTGANVLTF	TGTGCCAGCAGCGTAGACAGGGTGACTGGGGCCAACGTCCTGACTTTC
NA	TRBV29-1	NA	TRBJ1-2	CSVEAGNDGYTF	TGCAGCGTTGAGGCAGGGAACGATGGCTACACCTTC
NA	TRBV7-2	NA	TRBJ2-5	CASSFGPHSQETQYF	TGTGCCAGCAGCTTCGGACCTCATTCCCAAGAGACCCAGTACTTC
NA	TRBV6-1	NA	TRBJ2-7	CASSEDLTGPPYEQYF	TGTGCCAGCAGTGAAGATTTAACAGGGCCCCCCTACGAGCAGTACTTC
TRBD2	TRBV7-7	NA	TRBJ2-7	CASSLEAGGSYEQYF	TGTGCCAGCAGCTTAGAGGCGGGGGGTTCCTACGAGCAGTACTTC
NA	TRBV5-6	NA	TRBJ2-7	CASSLAGAEQYF	TGTGCCAGCAGCTTGGCCGGGGCCGAGCAGTACTTC
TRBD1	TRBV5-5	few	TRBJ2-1	CASEGGQSLGEQFF	TGTGCCTCTGAAGGGGGCCAGAGCCTGGGGGAGCAGTTCTTC
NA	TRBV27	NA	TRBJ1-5	CASGTNQPQHF	TGTGCCAGCGGCACTAATCAGCCCCAGCATTTT
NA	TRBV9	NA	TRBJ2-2	CASGETGGELFF	TGTGCCAGCGGGGAGACAGGCGGGGAGCTGTTTTTT
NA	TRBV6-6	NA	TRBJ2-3	CASSYGGPTDTQYF	TGTGCCAGCAGTTACGGGGGCCCCACAGATACGCAGTATTTT
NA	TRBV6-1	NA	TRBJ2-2	CASSTGELSPGELFF	TGTGCCAGCAGCACAGGCGAACTCTCACCGGGGGAGCTGTTTTTT
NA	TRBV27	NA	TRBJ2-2	CASLSPFANTGELFF	TGTGCCAGCCTTTCCCCTTTCGCGAACACCGGGGAGCTGTTTTTT
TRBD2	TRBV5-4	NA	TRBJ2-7	CASSLGGGFSEQYF	TGTGCCAGCAGCTTGGGCGGGGGGTTTAGCGAGCAGTACTTC
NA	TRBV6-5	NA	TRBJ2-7	CASSPSGALYEQYF	TGTGCCAGCAGCCCTTCCGGTGCCCTCTACGAGCAGTACTTC
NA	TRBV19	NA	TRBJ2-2	CASSIDMGTGELFF	TGTGCCAGTAGTATAGATATGGGGACCGGGGAGCTGTTTTTT
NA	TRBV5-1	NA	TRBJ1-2	CASSFPDGWGYTF	TGCGCCAGCAGCTTCCCGGACGGCTGGGGCTACACCTTC
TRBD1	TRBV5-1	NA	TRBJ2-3	CASSLEGQGQDTQYF	TGCGCCAGCAGCTTGGAAGGACAGGGGCAAGATACGCAGTATTTT
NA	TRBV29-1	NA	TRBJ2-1	CSVVRASSYNEQFF	TGCAGCGTTGTAAGGGCGAGCTCCTACAATGAGCAGTTCTTC